The clone carrying this T cell receptor beta chain appeared many times. Stated time point: blood at routine non-recurrence follow-up after resection. The input material, whole RNA from tumor, nontumor lung or frozen PBMC, was sequenced unsorted. This sample stems from a study of spatial heterogeneity in lung cancer. Overall study context: Those follow-up PBMC samples that were available underwent sequencing, at a median interval of approximately two years following resection.

V lost 1 base and J lost 0; bases outside the gene matches: 7. The germline V gene has CDR1 SGHTA and CDR2 FQGNSA. The CDR3 totals 18 residues. Unique molecular identifiers tagged every individual TCR cDNA molecule. Each CDR3 protein is one row after TCRdb ran MiXCR on the 5' RACE reads. Of 110,000 or so distinct CDR3 sequences detected, approximately 11% appear once; the ten largest clones hold roughly 24%. The chain links TRBV7-2 to TRBJ2-3; 10 bases match TRBD2. The clonotype comes from a female donor with early-stage non-small cell lung cancer. The starting material was PBMCs, obtained at follow-up. This chain's CDR3 is CASSLVSGLAASTDTQYF. CDR3 bases: TGTGCCAGCAGCTTAGTTTCCGGACTAGCGGCAAGCACAGATACGCAGTATTTT.